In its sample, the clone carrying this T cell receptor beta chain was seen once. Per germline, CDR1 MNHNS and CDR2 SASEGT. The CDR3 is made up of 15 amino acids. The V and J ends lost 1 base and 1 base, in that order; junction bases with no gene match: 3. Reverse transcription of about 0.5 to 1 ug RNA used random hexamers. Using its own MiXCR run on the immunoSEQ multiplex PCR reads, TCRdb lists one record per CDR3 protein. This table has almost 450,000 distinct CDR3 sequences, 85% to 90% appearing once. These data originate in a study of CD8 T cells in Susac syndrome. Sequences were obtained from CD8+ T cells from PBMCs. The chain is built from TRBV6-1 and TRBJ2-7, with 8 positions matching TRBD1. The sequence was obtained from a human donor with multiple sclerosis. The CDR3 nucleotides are TGTGCCAGCAGTGAAGGACAGGGGTCGTCCTACGAGCAGTACTTC. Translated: CASSEGQGSSYEQYF.